The sequence of this TCR beta chain was determined in a study of cytomegalovirus exposure and HLA in healthy donors. In regard to this clone: What it binds is unknown.

With V trimmed by 3 bases and J by 7 bases, 4 bases remained unmatched. Germline CDR1 reads GTSNPN; CDR2 reads SVGIG (reference sequence). CDR3 length equals 12 residues. Study outcomes and limitations: A later analysis by the authors found several of the most significant clusters apparently linked to common viral pathogens. It was 150 to 200 TCR beta chains that were listed as cytomegalovirus-associated.

The PCR made use of 60 Vbeta and 13 Jbeta primers. Measured with immunoSEQ multiplex PCR; TCRdb has only the in-frame clones, and not every one. The sample yields roughly 150,000 clones, about 80% seen once. All the people who gave samples were healthy bone marrow donors. V and J are TRBV30 and TRBJ1-2; the match to TRBD1 covers 8 bases. Sequenced: PBMCs. The receptor's source is a male donor in good health and CMV-seronegative. This chain's CDR3 is CAWSPTGVGYTF. The CDR3 DNA reads TGTGCCTGGAGCCCGACAGGGGTTGGCTACACCTTC.